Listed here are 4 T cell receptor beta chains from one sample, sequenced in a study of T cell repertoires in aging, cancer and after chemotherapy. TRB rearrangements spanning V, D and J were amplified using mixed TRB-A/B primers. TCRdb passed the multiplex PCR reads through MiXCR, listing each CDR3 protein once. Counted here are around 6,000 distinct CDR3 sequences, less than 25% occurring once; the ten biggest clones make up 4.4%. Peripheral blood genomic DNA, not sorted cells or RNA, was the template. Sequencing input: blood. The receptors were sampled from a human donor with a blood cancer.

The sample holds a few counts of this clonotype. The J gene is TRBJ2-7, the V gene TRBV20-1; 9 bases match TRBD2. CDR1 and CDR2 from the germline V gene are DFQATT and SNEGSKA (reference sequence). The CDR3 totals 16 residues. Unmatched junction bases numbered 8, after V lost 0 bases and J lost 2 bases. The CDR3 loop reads CSARDLERGETYEQYF. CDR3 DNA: TGCAGTGCTAGAGATCTCGAGCGGGGGGAAACCTACGAGCAGTACTTC.

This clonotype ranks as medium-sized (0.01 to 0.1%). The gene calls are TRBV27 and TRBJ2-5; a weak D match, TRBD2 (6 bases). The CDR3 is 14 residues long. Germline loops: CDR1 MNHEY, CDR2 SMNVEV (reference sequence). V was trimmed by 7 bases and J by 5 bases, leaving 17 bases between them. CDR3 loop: CASTRIGGMETQYF. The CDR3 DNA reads TGTGCCAGCACCCGAATAGGAGGGATGGAGACCCAGTACTTC.

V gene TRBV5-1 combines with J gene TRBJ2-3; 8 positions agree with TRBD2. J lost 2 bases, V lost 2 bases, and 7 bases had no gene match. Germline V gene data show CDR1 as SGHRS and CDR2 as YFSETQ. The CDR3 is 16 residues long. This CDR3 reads CASSFTTSGSTDTQYF. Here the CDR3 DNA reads TGCGCCAGCAGCTTTACCACTAGCGGCTCCACAGATACGCAGTATTTT.

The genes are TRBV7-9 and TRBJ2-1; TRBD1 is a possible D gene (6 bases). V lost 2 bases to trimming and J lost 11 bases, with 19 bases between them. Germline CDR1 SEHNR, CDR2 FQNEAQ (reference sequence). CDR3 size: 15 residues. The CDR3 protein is CASSLSQGTQDKQFF. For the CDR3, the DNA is TGTGCCAGCAGCTTAAGTCAGGGGACGCAGGATAAGCAGTTCTTC.